This TCR beta chain appears in the sequencing data of a study of T cells in Graves' hyperthyroidism and ophthalmopathy. Study in general: Any treatment followed the collection of peripheral blood at initial diagnosis.

Study-wide results and caveats: Onset of ophthalmopathy came a median around 7.1 months after the model predicted it.

Amplified TCR beta CDR3 regions came from RNA transcripts. The HTBI primer set served for first-round RT-PCR of the TCR CDR3. TCRdb ran MiXCR on the multiplex PCR reads and lists one entry per CDR3 protein. Found here are around 97,000 distinct CDR3 sequences, 47% of them singletons; the top ten hold about 25%. The CDR3 has 16 residues. Between the trimmed V and J ends, which lost 4 bases and 2 bases, there was a span of 16 bases. The germline gives CDR1 LGHNA, CDR2 YNFKEQ. The sample holds many counts of this clonotype. The antigen is unknown. Sequenced material: blood. The chain combines TRBV4-2 with TRBJ2-3; tentative D call: TRBD2 (5 bases). The TCR originated in a man between 40 and 49 years old with Graves' hyperthyroidism. The CDR3 sequence is CASSPRGHGNTDTQYF. CDR3 nucleotide sequence: TGTGCCAGCAGCCCGAGAGGGCACGGCAACACAGATACGCAGTATTTT.